This TCR beta chain was captured by sequencing in a study of response to subunit inactivated influenza vaccine (dated by TCRdb to about 2018). About the full investigation: Deep quantitative T cell receptor repertoire profiling was used in the study to track responses to a trivalent subunit inactivated influenza vaccine.

The library came from RT-PCR. For sequencing, an Illumina HiSeq 2500 was employed. TCRdb ran its own pipeline on the public reads, namely fastp trimming at Q25 and MiXCR clone calling, and kept in-frame beta chains. For every CDR3 protein sequence, its rows merge into one entry that carries the most common genes and DNA. A total of some 800,000 distinct CDR3 sequences appear in this sample, 21% of them only once. The ten most abundant clones make up roughly 10% of the sample. According to the germline V gene, CDR1 reads SGHTA and CDR2 reads FQGNSA. From the cysteine through the phenylalanine, the CDR3 covers 13 amino acids. The kept DNA is CDR3 alone, 39 bases in frame from the first base. Cut back by 4 bases and 9 bases, the V and J ends lie 13 bases apart. To note about this clonotype: Which antigen it targets is not known. No base quality information exists; no much larger clone differs at one position.

Overall results and qualifications from the work: The authors proposed that each seasonal influenza vaccination may bring in only a limited number of new T cells.

The sequence derives from a man over 45 who received an inactivated influenza vaccine. Donor details come from another sample of the same person, matched by shared clones. This sequence uses TRBV7-2 and TRBJ2-1, and the D gene may be TRBD2, 6 bases matching. The source was PBMCs from blood, collected about 5 days after vaccination. The CDR3 reads CASSSRREAEQFF. The nucleotide sequence reads as follows: TGTGCCAGCAGCTCACGCAGGGAGGCTGAGCAGTTCTTC.